The present TCR beta chain was sequenced within a study of cytomegalovirus exposure and HLA in healthy donors. Study results and limitations: Cytomegalovirus-associated status was assigned to 150 or so TCR beta chains. In vitro, three CMV-associated chains proved specific for CMV antigens.

Assay used: immunoSEQ multiplex PCR; TCRdb lists only in-frame clones, some missing. This sample has approximately 88,000 clones, with 96% found just once. The approximately 120-subject validation cohort, separate from the 666-subject first cohort, included the donors. Comment on this clone: Antigen specificity is unknown.

CDR3 size: 16 residues. The V gene end was trimmed by 1 base and the J gene end by 4 bases; junction bases not matched to a gene: 8. Germline CDR1 is SGHRS and CDR2 is YFSETQ. This chain joins TRBV5-1 and TRBJ2-1; 7 bases line up with TRBD2. This sequence was found in a woman under 30 in good health and CMV-seronegative. Sequencing was performed on PBMCs. For the CDR3, the DNA is TGCGCCAGCAGCTTGTTCTCGGGAGGCGTATACAATGAGCAGTTCTTC. This codes for CASSLFSGGVYNEQFF.